What follows are 2 T cell receptor beta chains derived from one specimen sequenced in a study of response to subunit inactivated influenza vaccine (dated by TCRdb to the late 2010s). Library prep was done by RT-PCR. The sequencer was an Illumina HiSeq 2500. TCRdb reanalyzed the raw reads on its own, using fastp at Q25 for trimming and MiXCR for clone calling, and kept in-frame beta chains. Records with the same CDR3 protein are collapsed into one entry carrying the most frequent genes and DNA. The sample has about 700,000 distinct CDR3 sequences on record, approximately 15% of them singletons. In total, the top ten clones hold 5.5% to 7% of the sample. Sequenced here: PBMCs from blood, sampled 14 to 15 days before vaccination. These receptors all stem from a man in his forties or fifties who received an inactivated influenza vaccine. Donor details come from another sample of the same person, matched by shared clones.

This clonotype was counted only a few times. V is TRBV7-9 and J is TRBJ2-5; D is unresolved. V was cut by 2 bases and J by 2 bases, with 12 bases left in between. CDR3 size: 15 residues. Germline values: CDR1 SEHNR, CDR2 FQNEAQ (reference sequence). As DNA, the CDR3 is TGTGCCAGCAGCTTACTCCCGGAGTGGCAAGAGACCCAGTACTTC. Its protein is CASSLLPEWQETQYF.

J is TRBJ1-2 and V is TRBV14, with 8 bases identical to TRBD1. With V trimmed by 4 bases and J by 8 bases, 6 bases remained unmatched. The CDR3 runs to 13 residues. In germline, CDR1 is SGHDN, CDR2 FVKESK. CDR3 sequence (DNA): TGTGCCAGCAGCCCGTGGACAGGGAGCGGCTACACCTTC. Protein product: CASSPWTGSGYTF.